The entry that follows covers one TCR beta chain sequence. This sample is drawn from a study of a mutant IDH1 vaccine in newly diagnosed glioma. Study context: Patients had received radiotherapy, temozolomide, or both previously, most receiving both.

Clones were read by immunoSEQ multiplex PCR, and TCRdb kept only the in-frame ones, dropping some. The profile covers 60,000 to 75,000 clones, with 65% to 85% appearing a single time and over 4% taken by the ten largest. The time point: baseline, week 1 (first vaccination visit). Treatment in this sample: pre-vaccination baseline after standard-of-care therapy. New IDH1-mutant, ATRX-lost WHO grade 3 or 4 astrocytomas occurred in donors. Specimen: peripheral blood mononuclear cells (PBMCs), collected from a glioma patient treated with radiotherapy, temozolomide or both. The origin of this receptor is a woman between 18 and 29 years old with glioma. Some clones in this sample may be carry-over from other donors' samples.

The CDR3 loop reads CASSSGSRTEVNTEAFF. The CDR3 nucleotides read TGTGCCAGCAGCTCGGGATCTCGGACAGAAGTGAACACTGAAGCTTTCTTT. The V call is TRBV7-6, the J call TRBJ1-1; a weak D match, TRBD1 (6 bases). The CDR3 loop spans 17 amino acids. Trimming stripped 4 bases from V and 0 bases from J, with 18 bases between. Germline V lookup: CDR1 SGHVS, CDR2 FNYEAQ.